Here is one T cell receptor (beta chain) with its context. The sample belongs to a study of T cell changes during pregnancy in multiple sclerosis. From germline, CDR1 is SGDLS and CDR2 YYNGEE. The CDR3 is made up of 14 amino acids. The V end was cut by 4 bases, the J end by 4 bases, with 12 bases between. Here immunoSEQ multiplex PCR was the method, and the copy in TCRdb shows in-frame clones only, minus some. The sample records around 37,000 clones, around 92% being singletons. The rearrangement uses TRBV9 and TRBJ2-4; no firm D call. Source: CD8+ T cells from peripheral blood mononuclear cells, taken before pregnancy. The receptor was derived from a female donor with multiple sclerosis, enrolled in a pregnancy study. The CDR3 is CASSSPVGKNIQYF. The DNA of the CDR3 is TGTGCCAGCAGCTCCCCCGTCGGGAAAAACATTCAGTACTTC.